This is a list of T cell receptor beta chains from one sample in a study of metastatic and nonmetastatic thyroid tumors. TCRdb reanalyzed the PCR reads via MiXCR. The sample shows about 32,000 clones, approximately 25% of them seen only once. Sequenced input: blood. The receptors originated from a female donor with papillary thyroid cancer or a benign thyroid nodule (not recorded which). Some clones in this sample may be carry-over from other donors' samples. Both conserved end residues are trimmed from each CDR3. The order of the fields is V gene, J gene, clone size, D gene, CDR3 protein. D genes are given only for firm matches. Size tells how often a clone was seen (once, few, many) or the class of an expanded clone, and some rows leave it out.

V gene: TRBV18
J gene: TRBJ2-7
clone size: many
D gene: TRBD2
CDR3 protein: ASSQNSGISYEQY

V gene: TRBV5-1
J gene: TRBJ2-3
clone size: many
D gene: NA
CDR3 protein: ASSLATQGHTDTQY

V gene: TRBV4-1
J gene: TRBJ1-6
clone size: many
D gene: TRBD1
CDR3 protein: ASSRFRDRNSPLH

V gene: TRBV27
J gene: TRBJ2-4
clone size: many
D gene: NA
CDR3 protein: ASSVRSENIQY

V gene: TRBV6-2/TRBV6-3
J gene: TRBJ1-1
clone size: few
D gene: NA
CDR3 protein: ASSYSAANTEAF

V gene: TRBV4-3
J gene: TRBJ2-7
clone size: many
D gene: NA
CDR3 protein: ASSLGHGGDEQY

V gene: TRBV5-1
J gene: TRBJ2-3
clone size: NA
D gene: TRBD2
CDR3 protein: ASSLEGRVPDTQY

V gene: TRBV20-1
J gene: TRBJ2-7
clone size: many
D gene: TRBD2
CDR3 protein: SARAGLAGGQFYEQY

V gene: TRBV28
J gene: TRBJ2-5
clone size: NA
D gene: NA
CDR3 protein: ASSLGDSGLETQY

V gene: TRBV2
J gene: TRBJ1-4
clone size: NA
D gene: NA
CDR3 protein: ASSPGPGATNEKLF

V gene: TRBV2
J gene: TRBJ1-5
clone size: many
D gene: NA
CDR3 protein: ASSQDQPQH

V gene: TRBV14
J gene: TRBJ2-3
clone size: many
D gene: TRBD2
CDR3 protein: ASSPTSGRSTDTQY

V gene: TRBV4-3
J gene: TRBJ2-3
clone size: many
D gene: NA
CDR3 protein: ASSQAGFWADTQY

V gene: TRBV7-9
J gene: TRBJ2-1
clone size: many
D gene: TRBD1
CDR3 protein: ASSQNRGSAQF

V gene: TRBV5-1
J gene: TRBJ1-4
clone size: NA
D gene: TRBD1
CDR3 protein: ASSLGQGAGREKLF

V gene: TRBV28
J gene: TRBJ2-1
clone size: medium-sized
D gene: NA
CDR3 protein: ASRSITTTGSLSSNEQF

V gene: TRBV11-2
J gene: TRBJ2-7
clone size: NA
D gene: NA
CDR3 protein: ASSPHAPGDEQY

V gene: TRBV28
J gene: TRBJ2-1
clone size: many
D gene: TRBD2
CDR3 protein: ASGREAGVAGGYNEQF

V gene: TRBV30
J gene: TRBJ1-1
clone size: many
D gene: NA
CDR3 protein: AWTRGTTEAF

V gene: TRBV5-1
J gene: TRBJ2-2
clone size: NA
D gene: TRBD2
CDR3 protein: ASSLVPSGRNTGELF

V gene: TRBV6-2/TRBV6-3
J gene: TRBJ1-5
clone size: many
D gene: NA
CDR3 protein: ASRGVGPNQPQH

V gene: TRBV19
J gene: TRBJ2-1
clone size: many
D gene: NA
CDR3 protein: ASSLRDGGNEQF

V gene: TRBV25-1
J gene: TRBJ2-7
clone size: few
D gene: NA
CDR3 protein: ASSERYSRYEQY

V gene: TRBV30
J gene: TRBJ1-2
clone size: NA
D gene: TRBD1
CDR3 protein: ARHPGTGNGYT

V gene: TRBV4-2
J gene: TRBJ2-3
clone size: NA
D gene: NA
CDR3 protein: ASSQEVRTDTQY

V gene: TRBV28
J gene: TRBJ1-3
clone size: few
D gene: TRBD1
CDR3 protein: ASSFPTGSSGNTIY

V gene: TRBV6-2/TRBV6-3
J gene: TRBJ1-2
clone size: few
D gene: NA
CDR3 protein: ASSTPPPNYGYT

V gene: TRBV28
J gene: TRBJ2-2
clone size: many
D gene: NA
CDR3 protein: ASSFPGSKELF

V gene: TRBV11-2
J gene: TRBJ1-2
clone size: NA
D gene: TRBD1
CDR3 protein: ASSFTLGGANYGYT

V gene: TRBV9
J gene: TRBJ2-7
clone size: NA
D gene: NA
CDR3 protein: ASIAAGTGVEQY

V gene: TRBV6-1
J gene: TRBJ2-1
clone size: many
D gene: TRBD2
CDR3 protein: ASSLAGDEQF

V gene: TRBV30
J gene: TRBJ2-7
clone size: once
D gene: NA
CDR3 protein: AWSVGRPGEQY

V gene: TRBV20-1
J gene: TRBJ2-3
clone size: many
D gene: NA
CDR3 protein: SARDRRDTVSSTDTQY

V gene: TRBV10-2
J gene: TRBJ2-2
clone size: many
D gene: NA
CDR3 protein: ASSESPATDGELF

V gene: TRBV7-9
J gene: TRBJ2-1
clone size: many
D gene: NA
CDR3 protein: ASSPPGGTHNEQF

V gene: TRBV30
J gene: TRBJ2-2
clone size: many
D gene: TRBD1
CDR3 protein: AWSPKALRDRRAGELF

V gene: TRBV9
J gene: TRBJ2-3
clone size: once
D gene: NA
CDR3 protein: PSSPLSGSSTDSQY

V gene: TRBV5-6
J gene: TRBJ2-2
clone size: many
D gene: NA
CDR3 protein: ASSLITQWNTGELF

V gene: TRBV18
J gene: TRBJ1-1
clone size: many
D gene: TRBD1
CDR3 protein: ASSLTGGPTEAF

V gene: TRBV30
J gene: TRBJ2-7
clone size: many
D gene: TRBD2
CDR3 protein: AWRIAGVYEQY

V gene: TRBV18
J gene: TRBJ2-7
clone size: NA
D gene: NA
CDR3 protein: ASSPSGTYEQY